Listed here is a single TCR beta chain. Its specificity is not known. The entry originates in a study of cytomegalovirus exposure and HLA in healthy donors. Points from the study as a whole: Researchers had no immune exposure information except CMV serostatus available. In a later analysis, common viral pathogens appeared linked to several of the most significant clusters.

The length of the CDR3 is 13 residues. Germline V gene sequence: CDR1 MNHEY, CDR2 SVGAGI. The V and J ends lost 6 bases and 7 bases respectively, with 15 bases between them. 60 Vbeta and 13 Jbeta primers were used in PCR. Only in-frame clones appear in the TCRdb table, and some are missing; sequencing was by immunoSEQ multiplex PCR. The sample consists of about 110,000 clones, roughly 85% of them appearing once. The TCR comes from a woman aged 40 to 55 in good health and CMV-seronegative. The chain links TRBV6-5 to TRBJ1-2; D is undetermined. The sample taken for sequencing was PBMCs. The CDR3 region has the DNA TGTGCCAGCAGACAGAGGGCGGGCTCTGGCTACACCTTC. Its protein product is CASRQRAGSGYTF.